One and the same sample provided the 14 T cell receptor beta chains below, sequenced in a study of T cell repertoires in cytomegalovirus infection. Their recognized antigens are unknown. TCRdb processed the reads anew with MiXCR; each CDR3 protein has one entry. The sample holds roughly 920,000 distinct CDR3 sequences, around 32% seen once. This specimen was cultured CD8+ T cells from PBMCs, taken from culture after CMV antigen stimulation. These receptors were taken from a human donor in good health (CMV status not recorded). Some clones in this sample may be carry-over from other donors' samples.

The CDR3 sequence: CASSRQENYEQYF. In DNA form, the CDR3 reads TGTGCCAGCAGTCGACAGGAGAACTACGAGCAGTACTTC. The chain has TRBV6-5 and TRBJ2-7; D perhaps matches TRBD1 (6 bases). V was clipped by 5 bases and J by 3 bases, with 11 bases between them. Germline CDR1 is MNHEY and CDR2 is SVGAGI. CDR3 size: 13 residues.

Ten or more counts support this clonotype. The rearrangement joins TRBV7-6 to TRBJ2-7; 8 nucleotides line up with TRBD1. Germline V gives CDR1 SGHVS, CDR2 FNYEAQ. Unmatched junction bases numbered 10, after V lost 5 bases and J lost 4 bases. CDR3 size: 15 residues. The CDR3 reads CASSPDRGVLYEQYF. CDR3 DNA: TGTGCCAGCAGCCCTGACAGGGGAGTTTTGTACGAGCAGTACTTC.

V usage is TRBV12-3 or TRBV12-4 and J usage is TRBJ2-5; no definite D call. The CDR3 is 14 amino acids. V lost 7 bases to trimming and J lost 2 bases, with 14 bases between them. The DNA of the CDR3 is TGTGCCAGCAAAAACAGACACCAACAAGAGACCCAGTACTTC. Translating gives CASKNRHQQETQYF.

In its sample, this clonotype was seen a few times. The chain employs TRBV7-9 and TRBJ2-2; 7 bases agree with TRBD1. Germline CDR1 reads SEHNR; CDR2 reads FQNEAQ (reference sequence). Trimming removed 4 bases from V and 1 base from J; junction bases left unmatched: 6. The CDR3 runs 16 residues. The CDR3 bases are TGTGCCAGCAGCTCTACGGACAGGAGGAACACCGGGGAGCTGTTTTTT. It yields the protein CASSSTDRRNTGELFF.

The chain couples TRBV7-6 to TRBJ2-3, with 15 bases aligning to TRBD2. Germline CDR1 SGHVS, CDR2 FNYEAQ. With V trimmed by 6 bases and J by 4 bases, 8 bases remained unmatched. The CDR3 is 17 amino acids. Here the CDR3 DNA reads TGTGCCAGCAGGCCCGGACTAGCGGGGGGGATAGCAGATACGCAGTATTTT. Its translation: CASRPGLAGGIADTQYF.

The CDR3 protein is CASSEGGLAGSPAGELFF. Here the CDR3 DNA reads TGTGCCAGCAGTGAGGGTGGACTAGCGGGGAGTCCAGCCGGGGAGCTGTTTTTT. The rearrangement uses TRBV6-1 and TRBJ2-2; 12 positions match TRBD2. V shed 3 bases, J shed 6 bases, and the junction held 11 bases outside the gene matches. This CDR3 region has 18 residues. The germline gives CDR1 MNHNS, CDR2 SASEGT.

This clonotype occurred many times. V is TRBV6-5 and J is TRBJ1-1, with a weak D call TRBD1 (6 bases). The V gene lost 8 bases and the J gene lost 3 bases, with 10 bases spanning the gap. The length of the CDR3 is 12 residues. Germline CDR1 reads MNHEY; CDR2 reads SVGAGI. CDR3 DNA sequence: TGTGCCAGCTTCAGGGGTTACACTGAAGCTTTCTTT. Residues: CASFRGYTEAFF.

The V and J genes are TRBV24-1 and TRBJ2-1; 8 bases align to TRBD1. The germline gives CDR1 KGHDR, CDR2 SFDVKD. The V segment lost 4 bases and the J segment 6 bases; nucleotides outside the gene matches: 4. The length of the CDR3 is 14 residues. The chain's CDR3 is CATSERGTGNEQFF. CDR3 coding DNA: TGTGCCACCAGTGAACGGGGGACAGGCAATGAGCAGTTCTTC.

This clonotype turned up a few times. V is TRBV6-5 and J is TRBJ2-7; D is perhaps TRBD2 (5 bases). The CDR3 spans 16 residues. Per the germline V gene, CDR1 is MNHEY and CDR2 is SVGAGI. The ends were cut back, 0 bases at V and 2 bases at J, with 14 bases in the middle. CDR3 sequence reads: CASSYSVVRGPYEQYF. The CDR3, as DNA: TGTGCCAGCAGTTACTCGGTTGTCAGAGGGCCCTACGAGCAGTACTTC.

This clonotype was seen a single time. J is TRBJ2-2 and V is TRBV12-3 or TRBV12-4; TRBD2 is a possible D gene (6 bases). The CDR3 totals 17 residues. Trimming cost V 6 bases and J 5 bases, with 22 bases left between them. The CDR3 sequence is CASSPRRRGRETGELFF. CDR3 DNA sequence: TGTGCCAGCAGCCCACGGAGGAGAGGACGGGAGACCGGGGAGCTGTTTTTT.

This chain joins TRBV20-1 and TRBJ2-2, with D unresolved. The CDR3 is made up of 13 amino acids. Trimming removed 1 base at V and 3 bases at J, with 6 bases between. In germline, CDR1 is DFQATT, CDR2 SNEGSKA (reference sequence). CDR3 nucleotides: TGCAGTGCTAGAGGCAGGCACACCGGGGAGCTGTTTTTT. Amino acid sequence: CSARGRHTGELFF.

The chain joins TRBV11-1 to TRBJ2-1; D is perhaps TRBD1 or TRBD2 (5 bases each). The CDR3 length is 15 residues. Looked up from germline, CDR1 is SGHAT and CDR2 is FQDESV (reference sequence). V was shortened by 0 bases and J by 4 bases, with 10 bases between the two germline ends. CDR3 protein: CASSLAQGRYNEQFF. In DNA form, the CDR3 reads TGTGCCAGCAGCTTAGCGCAGGGACGATACAATGAGCAGTTCTTC.

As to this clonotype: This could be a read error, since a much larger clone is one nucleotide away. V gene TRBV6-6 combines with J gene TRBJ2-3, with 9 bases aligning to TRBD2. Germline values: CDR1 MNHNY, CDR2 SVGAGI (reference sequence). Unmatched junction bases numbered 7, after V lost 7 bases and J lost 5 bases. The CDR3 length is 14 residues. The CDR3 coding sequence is TGTGCCAGCATCAGAGCGGGGGGCATAGATACGCAGTATTTT. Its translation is CASIRAGGIDTQYF.

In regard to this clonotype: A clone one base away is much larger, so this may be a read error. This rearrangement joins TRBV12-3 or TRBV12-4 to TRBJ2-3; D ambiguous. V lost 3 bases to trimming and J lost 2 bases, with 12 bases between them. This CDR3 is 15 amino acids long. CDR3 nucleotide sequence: TGTGCCAGCAGTTTCCGATTGGGCCACACAGATACGCAGTATTTT. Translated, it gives CASSFRLGHTDTQYF.